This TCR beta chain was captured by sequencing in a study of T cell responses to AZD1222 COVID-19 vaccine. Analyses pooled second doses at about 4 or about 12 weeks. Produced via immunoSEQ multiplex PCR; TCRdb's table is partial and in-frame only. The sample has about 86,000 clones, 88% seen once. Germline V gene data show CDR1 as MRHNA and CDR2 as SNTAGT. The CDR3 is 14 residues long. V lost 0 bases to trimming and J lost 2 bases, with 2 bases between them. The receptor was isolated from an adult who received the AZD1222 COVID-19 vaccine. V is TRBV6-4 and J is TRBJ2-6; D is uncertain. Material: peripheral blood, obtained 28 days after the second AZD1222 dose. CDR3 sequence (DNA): TGTGCCAGCAGTGACTCAACTGGGGCCAACGTCCTGACTTTC. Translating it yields CASSDSTGANVLTF.